The 3 T cell receptor beta chains listed next were all sequenced from one sample in a study of beta chain features in type 1 diabetes. General study findings and limits: Among patients with Type 1 diabetes, TCRB CDR3s were moderately but significantly shorter in every one of the four CD4+ subsets.

Their cognate antigens are unknown. Every isolated RNA sample was fully reverse transcribed, so sequencing captured expressed TCRB transcripts. Some clones are missing from TCRdb's copy, which holds only in-frame ones; the method was immunoSEQ multiplex PCR. The repertoire holds 250,000 or so clones, with over 20% as singletons. The sequencing sample was made of naive CD4+ T cells from blood. Receptor source: a woman aged 40 to 49 with type 1 diabetes.

This clone came up a few times. V and J are TRBV27 and TRBJ1-5; D remains unclear. Germline loops: CDR1 MNHEY, CDR2 SMNVEV (reference sequence). CDR3 length equals 15 residues. With 5 bases removed from V and 3 bases from J, the gap between germline ends came to 14 bases. CDR3: CASSGPGGFNQPQHF. DNA for the CDR3: TGTGCCAGCAGTGGCCCTGGAGGGTTCAATCAGCCCCAGCATTTT.

V and J are TRBV5-4 and TRBJ1-5; 7 bases map to TRBD1. The CDR3 consists of 15 residues. CDR1 SGHNT and CDR2 YYREEE come from the germline V gene (reference sequence). Losses at the gene ends were 0 bases for V and 6 bases for J; bases not matched to a gene: 6. The CDR3 protein is CASSLDRGDLQPQHF. CDR3 DNA: TGTGCCAGCAGCTTGGACAGGGGAGACCTTCAGCCCCAGCATTTT. Together with reference TRBV5-4 and TRBJ1-5, the CDR3 gives the full variable domain: ETGVTQSPTHLIKTRGQQVTLRCSSQSGHNTVSWYQQALGQGPQFIFQYYREEENGRGNFPPRFSGLQFPNYSSELNVNALELDDSALYLCASSLDRGDLQPQHFGDGTRLSIL.

J is TRBJ2-2 and V is TRBV27; no definite D call. Germline-derived CDR1 and CDR2 are MNHEY and SMNVEV (reference sequence). V lost 6 bases and J 6 bases, leaving 14 bases between the germline ends. CDR3 length: 14 residues. The chain's CDR3 is CASSPGPTAGELFF. In DNA form, the CDR3 reads TGTGCCAGCAGCCCGGGTCCTACGGCCGGGGAGCTGTTTTTT.